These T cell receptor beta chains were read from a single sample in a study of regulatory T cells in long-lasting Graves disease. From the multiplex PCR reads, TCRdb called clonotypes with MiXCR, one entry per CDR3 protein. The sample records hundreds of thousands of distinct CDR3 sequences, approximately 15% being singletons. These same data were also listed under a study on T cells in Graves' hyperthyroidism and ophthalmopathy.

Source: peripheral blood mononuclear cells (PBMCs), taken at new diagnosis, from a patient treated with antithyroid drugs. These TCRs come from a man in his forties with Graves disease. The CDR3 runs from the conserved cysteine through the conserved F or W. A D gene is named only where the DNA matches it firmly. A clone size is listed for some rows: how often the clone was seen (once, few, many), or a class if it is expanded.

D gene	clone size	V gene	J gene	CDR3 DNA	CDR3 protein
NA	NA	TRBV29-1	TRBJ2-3	TGCAGCGTTGGTCGAGCAAATACGCAGTATTTT	CSVGRANTQYF
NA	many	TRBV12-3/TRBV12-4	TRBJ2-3	TGTGCCAGCAGGACGGGGGGCACAGATACGCAGTATTTT	CASRTGGTDTQYF
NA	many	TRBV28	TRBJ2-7	TGTGCCAGCAGTTACCGGGACGAGAGCTCCTACGAGCAGTACTTC	CASSYRDESSYEQYF
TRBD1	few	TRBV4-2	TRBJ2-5	TGTGCCAGCAGCCTCCGGGGACAGGGGGCGGGGGAGACCCAGTACTTC	CASSLRGQGAGETQYF
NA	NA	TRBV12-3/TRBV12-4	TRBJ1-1	TGTGCCAGCAGTTTTGATCCGGGATGGACTGAAGCTTTCTTT	CASSFDPGWTEAFF
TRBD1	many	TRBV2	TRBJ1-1	TGTGCCAGCCTTAGACAGGGGAGGAACACTGAAGCTTTCTTT	CASLRQGRNTEAFF
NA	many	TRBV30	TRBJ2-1	TGTGCCTGGACGAGCCTGTACAATGAGCAGTTCTTC	CAWTSLYNEQFF
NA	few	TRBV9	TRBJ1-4	TGTGCCAGCAGCGTTTTCGGGGGGGCGGGTGAAAAACTGTTTTTT	CASSVFGGAGEKLFF
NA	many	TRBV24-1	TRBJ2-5	TGTGCCACCAGTGATCCATCTGACAGGCCAGAGACCCAGTACTTC	CATSDPSDRPETQYF
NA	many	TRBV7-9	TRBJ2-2	TGCGCCAGCAGCCGAGGACAGAACACCGGGGAGCTGTTTTTT	CASSRGQNTGELFF
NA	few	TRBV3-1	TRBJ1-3	TGTGCCAGCAGCGGGCCGGGACGGGGACCCGGAAACACCATATATTTT	CASSGPGRGPGNTIYF
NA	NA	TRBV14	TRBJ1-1	TGTGCCAGCAGCCAAGGGAAAAGGGGAAGGGTGAACACTGAAGCTTTCTTT	CASSQGKRGRVNTEAFF
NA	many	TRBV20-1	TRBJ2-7	TGCAGCGCTACCTACCTCACCTACGAGCAGTACTTC	CSATYLTYEQYF
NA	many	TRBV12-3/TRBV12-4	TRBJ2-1	TGTGCCAGCAGTTTAGAATGGGTACTAGGACCCCTATACAATGAGCAGTTCTTC	CASSLEWVLGPLYNEQFF
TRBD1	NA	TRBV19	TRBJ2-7	TGTGCCAGTAAGCCGGGACAGGGGGTCCTCTACGAGCAGTACTTC	CASKPGQGVLYEQYF
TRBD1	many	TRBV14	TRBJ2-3	TGTGCCAGCAGCCAAGAACAGGGGCCCACAGATACGCAGTATTTT	CASSQEQGPTDTQYF
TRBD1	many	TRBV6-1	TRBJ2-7	TGTGCCAGCAGTGAAGAGGACAGGATCCCCTACGAGCAGTACTTC	CASSEEDRIPYEQYF
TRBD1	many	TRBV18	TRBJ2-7	TGTGCCAGCTCATTTAGCCGGGACAGGGACTACGAGCAGTACTTC	CASSFSRDRDYEQYF
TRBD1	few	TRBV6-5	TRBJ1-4	TGTGCCAGCAGTTACTCGACAGGGCGGGGTGTAAAACTGTTTTTT	CASSYSTGRGVKLFF
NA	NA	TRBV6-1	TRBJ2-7	TGTGCCAGCAGTGACCCACGTATCTTAAGAACAGGGAGCTCCTACGAGCAGTACTTC	CASSDPRILRTGSSYEQYF
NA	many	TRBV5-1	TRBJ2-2	TGCGCCAGCAGCAACGGACAGAACACCGGGGAGCTGTTTTTT	CASSNGQNTGELFF
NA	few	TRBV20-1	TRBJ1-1	TGCAGTGCTAGAGATATTTGGCAAACGAACACTGAAGCTTTCTTT	CSARDIWQTNTEAFF
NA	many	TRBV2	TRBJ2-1	TGTGCCAGCAGTGAGTACAGGAGGAATGAGCAGTTCTTC	CASSEYRRNEQFF
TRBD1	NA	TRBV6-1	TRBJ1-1	TGTGCCAGCAGTGAATATACAGGGGGTCTGAACACTGAAGCTTTCTTT	CASSEYTGGLNTEAFF
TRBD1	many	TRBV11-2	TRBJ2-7	TGTGCCAGCAGCTTAGTAGGGGGGACAGGGACTTCCTACGAGCAGTACTTC	CASSLVGGTGTSYEQYF
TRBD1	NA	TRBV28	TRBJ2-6	TGTGCCAGCAGTCCCAGGGGGCGGGCTGGGGCCAACGTCCTGACTTTC	CASSPRGRAGANVLTF
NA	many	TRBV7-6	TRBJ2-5	TGTGCCAGCAGGGGCACAGGGATCCCTCAAGAGACCCAGTACTTC	CASRGTGIPQETQYF
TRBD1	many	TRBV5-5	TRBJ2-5	TGTGCCAGCAGTTCCCGGGACAGGGGGCGAGAGACCCAGTACTTC	CASSSRDRGRETQYF
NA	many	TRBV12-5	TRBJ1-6	TGTGCTAGTGGTTTAGGACTCAGTTATAATTCACCCCTCCACTTT	CASGLGLSYNSPLHF
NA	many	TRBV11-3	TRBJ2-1	TGTGCCAGCAGCTCCGGCAACAGCCGATACAATGAGCAGTTCTTC	CASSSGNSRYNEQFF
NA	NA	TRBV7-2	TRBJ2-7	TGTGCCAGCAGCTTAGCGGGAGGTGGTGGCGAGCAGTACTTC	CASSLAGGGGEQYF
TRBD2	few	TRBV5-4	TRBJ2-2	TGTGCCAGCAGCAGAGTGGAGCGGGGGGGCGCCGGGGAGCTGTTTTTT	CASSRVERGGAGELFF
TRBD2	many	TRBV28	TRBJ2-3	TGTGCCAGCAGTCCTCCCCAGCGGGGAACAGATACGCAGTATTTT	CASSPPQRGTDTQYF
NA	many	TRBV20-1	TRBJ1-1	TGCAGTGCTACCGAAGTGGGGTGGGAAGCTTTCTTT	CSATEVGWEAFF
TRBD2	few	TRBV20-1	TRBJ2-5	TGCAGTGCTAGGTCCCTCTCGGGGGGGGGCAAAGAGACCCAGTACTTC	CSARSLSGGGKETQYF
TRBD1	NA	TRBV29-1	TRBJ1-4	TGCAGCGCCCACAGGGGATCTAATGAAAAACTGTTTTTT	CSAHRGSNEKLFF
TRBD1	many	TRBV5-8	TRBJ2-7	TGTGCCAGCAGCCGTGACAGGGGGCGGTTCTACGAGCAGTACTTC	CASSRDRGRFYEQYF
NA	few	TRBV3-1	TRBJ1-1	TGTGCCAGCAGCCAAGAGAGGGGAGGAGTCACTGAAGCTTTCTTT	CASSQERGGVTEAFF
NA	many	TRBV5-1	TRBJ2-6	TGCGCCAGCAGCTTGGGCACCGCCTCTGGGGCCAACGTCCTGACTTTC	CASSLGTASGANVLTF
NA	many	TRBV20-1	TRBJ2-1	TGCAGTGCGGCGGGGAACCGATACAATGAGCAGTTCTTC	CSAAGNRYNEQFF
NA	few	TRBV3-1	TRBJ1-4	TGTGCCAGCCGCCAAGTGCCCAGGATCGGAAAACTGTTTTTT	CASRQVPRIGKLFF
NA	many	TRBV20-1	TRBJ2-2	TGCAGTGCTAGACTTCTCGGGGGACGGATAACGAACACCGGGGAGCTGTTTTTT	CSARLLGGRITNTGELFF
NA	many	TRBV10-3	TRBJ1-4	TGTGCCGCCGGTCGTGGTTCAACTAATGAAAAACTGTTTTTT	CAAGRGSTNEKLFF
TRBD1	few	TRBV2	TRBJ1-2	TGTGCCAGCAGTGAATTATGGGGGACAGGGTTC	CASSELWGTGF
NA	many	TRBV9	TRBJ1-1	TGTGCCAGCAGCGTAGTCCATAACACTGAAGCTTTCTTT	CASSVVHNTEAFF
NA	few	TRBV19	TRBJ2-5	TGTGCCAGTAGTATTGGAGGAGAGACCCAGTACTTC	CASSIGGETQYF
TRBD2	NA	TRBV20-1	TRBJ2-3	TGCAGTGCTCCAGTCCCGGGACTAGCGGGGGGGAGCACAGATACGCAGTATTTT	CSAPVPGLAGGSTDTQYF
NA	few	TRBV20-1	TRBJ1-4	TGCAGTGCAAGGCGGGGGGGCCCTAATGAAAAACTGTTTTTT	CSARRGGPNEKLFF
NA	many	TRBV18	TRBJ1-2	TGTGCCAGCTCACCAGTCCGTGCGGGTGGCTACACCTTC	CASSPVRAGGYTF
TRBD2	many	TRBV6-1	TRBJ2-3	TGTGCCAGCAGCCCTCAACTAGCGGGGGGGGCGGGAGATACGCAGTATTTT	CASSPQLAGGAGDTQYF
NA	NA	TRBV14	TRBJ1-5	TGTGCCAGCAGCCAAGGAAATAACGTTGGAAATCAGCCCCAGCATTTT	CASSQGNNVGNQPQHF
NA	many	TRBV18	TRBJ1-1	TGTGCCAGCTCTTATTACTCCGGGGGCACTGAAGCTTTCTTT	CASSYYSGGTEAFF
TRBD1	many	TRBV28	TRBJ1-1	TGTGCCAGCAGGGATACAGGGGAGATTACGAACACTGAAGCTTTCTTT	CASRDTGEITNTEAFF
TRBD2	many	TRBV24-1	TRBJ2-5	TGTGCCACCAGTGAGCTGGCGGGGGGCGCGGAGACCCAGTACTTC	CATSELAGGAETQYF
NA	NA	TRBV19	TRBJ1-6	TGTGCCAGTAGTATCCCAGGGACTAATTCACCCCTCCACTTT	CASSIPGTNSPLHF
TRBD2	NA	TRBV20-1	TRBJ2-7	TGCAGTGCTAGTTTGGCTAGCGGGGCCTACGAGCAGTACTTC	CSASLASGAYEQYF
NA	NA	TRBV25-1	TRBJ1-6	TGTGCCAGCAGTGAATACAGGGATAATTCACCCCTCCACTTT	CASSEYRDNSPLHF
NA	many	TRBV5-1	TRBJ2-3	TGTGCCAGCAGCCCAGGGAGCACAGATACGCAGTATTTT	CASSPGSTDTQYF
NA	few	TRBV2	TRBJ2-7	TGTGCCAGCGGACGGGGTGGCTACGAGCAGTACTTC	CASGRGGYEQYF
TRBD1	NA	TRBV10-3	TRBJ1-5	TGTGCCATCAGTGACAACAGGGGATCGGGTCAGCCCCAGCATTTT	CAISDNRGSGQPQHF